This T cell receptor (beta chain) was found in a study of PD-1 blockade in classical Hodgkin lymphoma. The table came from immunoSEQ multiplex PCR; TCRdb's copy has only in-frame clones and leaves some out. The sample contains 100,000 or so clones, less than 95% of which appear only once. The germline V gene encodes CDR1 LNHDA and CDR2 SQIVND (reference sequence). Trimming cost V 4 bases and J 7 bases; bases outside gene matches: 11. The CDR3 covers 15 residues. Concerning this clone itself: Its target is not known.

Documented time point: cycle 4 day 1 (C4D1), after five to seven weeks of nivolumab. The patients all showed relapse after autologous stem cell transplantation, while their brentuximab vedotin exposure varied. Whole-study results and caveats: At C4D1, TCR diversity had climbed significantly for CD4+ cells, though not for CD8+ cells.

This TCR was recovered from a human donor with classical Hodgkin lymphoma. J is TRBJ2-5 and V is TRBV19, with 8 bases that match TRBD2. Here the sequenced sample was peripheral blood mononuclear cells (PBMCs), taken before the fourth cycle of nivolumab. DNA for the CDR3: TGTGCCAGTAGTACGCCGGGGGGGACCTCAGGGACCCAGTACTTC. Protein sequence: CASSTPGGTSGTQYF.